This T cell receptor beta chain was identified during a study of blood T cell repertoires in COVID-19. For the study at large: Sources were T cells, B-cell-depleted T cells, or PBMCs; the material itself was cDNA or gDNA.

Clones were read by immunoSEQ multiplex PCR, and TCRdb kept only the in-frame ones, dropping some. The table lists tens of thousands of clones, roughly nine tenths of them singletons. Germline V lookup: CDR1 MNHEY, CDR2 SMNVEV (reference sequence). The V and J ends lost 6 bases and 1 base respectively, with 12 bases between them. The CDR3 has 14 residues. The origin of this receptor is a man between 60 and 70 years old with acute or convalescent COVID-19. Sequencing input: peripheral blood. This rearrangement joins TRBV27 to TRBJ1-1; D is unresolved. CDR3 coding DNA: TGTGCCAGCAGGGCCTTGAACAGGAACACTGAAGCTTTCTTT. Residues: CASRALNRNTEAFF.